A selection of T cell receptor beta chains follows, all from one sample in a study of blood T cell repertoires in COVID-19. The assay was immunoSEQ multiplex PCR, and TCRdb's table has in-frame clones only and misses some. The sample contains fewer than 350,000 clones, about 88% of which appear only once. The specimen sequenced was peripheral blood. These receptors all stem from a woman in her 70s with COVID-19, enrolled during active disease. Each CDR3 is given with its conserved first and last residue. A D gene is named only where the DNA matches it firmly. Clone size, where shown, is once, few, many, or a class for clones that have expanded.

clone_size cdr3_length j_call d_call v_call cdr3_aa cdr3_nt
once 16 TRBJ2-5 NA TRBV5-1 CASSLGGLGIQETQYF TGCGCCAGCAGCTTGGGGGGCTTGGGGATTCAAGAGACCCAGTACTTC
NA 16 TRBJ2-1 TRBD2 TRBV13 CASSFRLAGGQDEQFF TGTGCCAGCAGCTTCCGACTAGCGGGGGGGCAGGATGAGCAGTTCTTC
NA 14 TRBJ2-7 NA TRBV5-1 CASSAGSPFDEQYF TGCGCCAGCAGCGCGGGTTCCCCCTTCGACGAGCAGTACTTC
NA 12 TRBJ1-1 NA TRBV5-6 CASSPGNTEAFF TGTGCCAGCAGCCCGGGGAACACTGAAGCTTTCTTT
NA 13 TRBJ2-7 NA TRBV18 CASSPSPGHEQYF TGTGCCAGCTCACCCTCCCCAGGGCACGAGCAGTACTTC
NA 14 TRBJ2-7 TRBD2 TRBV28 CASSLSREGTEQYF TGTGCCAGCAGTTTATCCAGGGAGGGTACCGAGCAGTACTTC
NA 13 TRBJ2-7 NA TRBV14 CASSRRWANEQYF TGTGCCAGCAGCCGTCGTTGGGCAAACGAGCAGTACTTC
few 17 TRBJ2-2 TRBD2 TRBV9 CASSARLAGLDTGELFF TGTGCCAGCAGCGCAAGACTAGCGGGGTTAGACACCGGGGAGCTGTTTTTT
NA 16 TRBJ2-3 TRBD1 TRBV7-2 CASSQQGSTSTDTQYF TGTGCCAGCAGCCAACAGGGGTCTACTAGCACAGATACGCAGTATTTT
few 14 TRBJ2-3 NA TRBV7-3 CASSFSGLTDTQYF TGTGCCAGCAGCTTTTCAGGCTTAACAGATACGCAGTATTTT
NA 17 TRBJ1-3 NA TRBV19 CASSFGILRRSGNTIYF TGTGCCAGTAGTTTCGGCATATTGCGGCGCTCTGGAAACACCATATATTTT
few 13 TRBJ1-1 NA TRBV6-5 CASRGPVNTEAFF TGTGCCAGCAGGGGGCCCGTCAACACTGAAGCTTTCTTT
NA 14 TRBJ2-5 TRBD1 TRBV24-1 CATSGWTGEETQYF TGTGCCACCAGTGGATGGACAGGGGAAGAGACCCAGTACTTC
NA 14 TRBJ2-2 NA TRBV30 CAWSVHSDTGELFF TGTGCCTGGAGTGTTCACTCTGACACCGGGGAGCTGTTTTTT
NA 13 TRBJ1-1 NA TRBV6-6 CASSSSRNTEAFF TGTGCCAGCAGCTCTAGCCGGAACACTGAAGCTTTCTTT
NA 15 TRBJ2-2 NA TRBV19 CASRAGPTNTGELFF TGTGCCAGTAGGGCAGGTCCAACGAACACCGGGGAGCTGTTTTTT
NA 14 TRBJ1-2 NA TRBV30 CAWSEEGLNYGYTF TGTGCCTGGAGTGAGGAGGGCCTTAACTATGGCTACACCTTC
NA 15 TRBJ2-7 TRBD1 TRBV5-8 CASSQPGQGLRGQYF TGTGCCAGCAGTCAGCCGGGACAGGGTCTACGAGGGCAGTACTTC
NA 12 TRBJ1-1 TRBD1 TRBV6-5 CASTAGTVEAFF TGTGCCAGCACTGCAGGGACAGTTGAAGCTTTCTTT
NA 15 TRBJ2-2 NA TRBV9 CASSSRGTNTGELFF TGTGCCAGCAGCTCCCGAGGCACGAACACCGGGGAGCTGTTTTTT
NA 13 TRBJ1-6 NA TRBV7-3 CASSPTGVTPLHF TGTGCCAGCAGCCCCACCGGGGTTACACCCCTCCACTTT
NA 13 TRBJ2-2 NA TRBV6-5 CASSAQGGGELFF TGTGCCAGCAGCGCACAGGGTGGCGGGGAGCTGTTTTTT
NA 15 TRBJ1-6 TRBD1 TRBV25-1 CASSDLQGVDSPLHF TGTGCCAGCAGTGATCTCCAGGGGGTTGATTCACCCCTCCACTTT
NA 16 TRBJ1-1 NA TRBV24-1 CATSSSQGVGNTEAFF TGTGCCACCAGTTCGTCTCAGGGCGTAGGGAACACTGAAGCTTTCTTT
NA 14 TRBJ1-1 NA TRBV13 CASSRTGRNTEAFF TGTGCCAGCAGCCGCACAGGGAGGAACACTGAAGCTTTCTTT
NA 14 TRBJ1-4 NA TRBV7-2 CASSLQGSREKLFF TGTGCCAGCAGCTTACAGGGTAGTCGGGAAAAACTGTTTTTT
few 13 TRBJ2-7 TRBD2 TRBV7-2 CASSLGLANEQYF TGTGCCAGCAGCTTAGGACTAGCTAACGAGCAGTACTTC
NA 15 TRBJ1-6 TRBD1 TRBV6-5 CASSPKTGGNSPLHF TGTGCCAGCAGTCCCAAGACAGGGGGTAATTCACCCCTCCACTTT
NA 14 TRBJ1-1 NA TRBV5-1 CASSRGDSYTEAFF TGCGCCAGCAGCCGAGGTGACAGTTACACTGAAGCTTTCTTT
NA 14 TRBJ1-4 NA TRBV7-9 CASSLGETNEKLFF TGTGCCAGCAGCTTAGGAGAGACTAATGAAAAACTGTTTTTT
NA 13 TRBJ1-2 NA TRBV3-1/TRBV3-2 CASSQFLGAGYTF TGTGCCAGCAGCCAATTCTTGGGAGCTGGCTACACCTTC
NA 12 TRBJ2-7 NA TRBV2 CASRAGANEQYF TGTGCCAGCAGGGCAGGGGCCAACGAGCAGTACTTC
NA 15 TRBJ2-7 NA TRBV7-8 CASSPGTGGTYEQYF TGTGCCAGCAGCCCCGGGACTGGAGGAACCTACGAGCAGTACTTC
NA 15 TRBJ2-3 TRBD1 TRBV30 CAWSVQGARGDTQYF TGTGCCTGGAGTGTTCAGGGGGCCCGGGGAGATACGCAGTATTTT
NA 15 TRBJ2-3 NA TRBV11-2 CASSLVVGGTDTQYF TGTGCCAGCAGCTTAGTTGTGGGAGGCACAGATACGCAGTATTTT
NA 16 TRBJ1-5 TRBD1 TRBV24-1 CATSGPGQGSWQPQHF TGTGCCACCAGTGGACCAGGACAGGGGTCGTGGCAGCCCCAGCATTTT
NA 13 TRBJ2-5 NA TRBV19 CASSLQEQETQYF TGTGCCAGTAGTCTACAGGAGCAAGAGACCCAGTACTTC
many 15 TRBJ2-3 NA TRBV5-1 CASSLDGQLTDTQYF TGCGCCAGCAGCTTGGATGGACAGCTCACAGATACGCAGTATTTT
NA 16 TRBJ2-3 TRBD2 TRBV18 CASSPAGRGSTDTQYF TGTGCCAGCTCACCCGCGGGGCGGGGGAGCACAGATACGCAGTATTTT
NA 14 TRBJ2-1 NA TRBV2 CASSERVSYNEQFF TGTGCCAGCAGTGAACGGGTTTCCTACAATGAGCAGTTCTTC
NA 13 TRBJ1-1 TRBD1 TRBV19 CASSSRQGTEAFF TGTGCCAGTAGTAGCCGACAGGGTACTGAAGCTTTCTTT
NA 18 TRBJ2-7 TRBD1 TRBV27 CASSLSHPGTEPFYEQYF TGTGCCAGCAGTTTATCCCATCCCGGGACAGAACCTTTCTACGAGCAGTACTTC
NA 14 TRBJ1-1 NA TRBV27 CASSLSGGGTEAFF TGTGCCAGCAGTTTATCAGGGGGAGGGACTGAAGCTTTCTTT
NA 13 TRBJ1-1 NA TRBV6-5 CASRQSLNTEAFF TGTGCCAGCAGACAGAGCTTGAACACTGAAGCTTTCTTT
NA 14 TRBJ2-2 NA TRBV6-6 CASRGEGEVGELFF TGTGCCAGCAGAGGGGAGGGGGAGGTCGGGGAGCTGTTTTTT
NA 15 TRBJ1-5 TRBD1 TRBV19 CASNWGQGSNQPQHF TGTGCCAGTAACTGGGGACAGGGTAGCAATCAGCCCCAGCATTTT
NA 14 TRBJ1-2 NA TRBV5-4 CASSLPGQGYGYTF TGTGCCAGCAGCTTACCGGGACAAGGCTATGGCTACACCTTC
NA 15 TRBJ2-3 NA TRBV30 CAWSSPGHPTDTQYF TGTGCCTGGAGTTCCCCGGGACACCCCACAGATACGCAGTATTTT
NA 12 TRBJ1-3 NA TRBV7-2 CASSPPANTIYF TGTGCCAGCAGCCCTCCTGCGAACACCATATATTTT
NA 13 TRBJ1-1 NA TRBV19 CASSPGVRPEAFF TGTGCCAGTAGTCCAGGGGTTCGACCTGAAGCTTTCTTT
few 13 TRBJ1-5 NA TRBV10-2 CASRPSGSGPQHF TGCGCCAGCAGACCGTCAGGGTCAGGGCCCCAGCATTTT
NA 14 TRBJ1-5 NA TRBV3-1/TRBV3-2 CASSHSGLDKPQHF TGTGCCAGCAGCCATTCGGGTCTTGATAAGCCCCAGCATTTT
NA 15 TRBJ1-4 NA TRBV7-9 CASSLGQGPNEKLFF TGTGCCAGCAGCTTAGGGCAGGGCCCTAATGAAAAACTGTTTTTT
NA 14 TRBJ2-1 TRBD2 TRBV19 CASSISGGANEQFF TGTGCCAGTAGTATCAGCGGGGGGGCAAATGAGCAGTTCTTC
NA 15 TRBJ1-1 TRBD1 TRBV7-9 CASSSAGQGNTEAFF TGTGCCAGCAGCTCGGCAGGACAGGGTAACACTGAAGCTTTCTTT